The 18 T cell receptor beta chains below all came from one sample that was sequenced in a study of T cell responses to AZD1222 COVID-19 vaccine. The data were produced by immunoSEQ multiplex PCR, yet TCRdb's version contains in-frame clones alone and is incomplete. The table includes roughly 180,000 clones, 80% to 95% detected once. The sample was peripheral blood, taken 28 days after the second AZD1222 dose. The receptors were sampled from an adult who received the AZD1222 COVID-19 vaccine.

This chain connects TRBV4-1 to TRBJ2-7; 9 nucleotides match TRBD1. Germline CDR1 MGHRA, CDR2 YSYEKL. This CDR3 comprises 13 residues. Losses at the gene ends were 4 bases for V and 7 bases for J; bases not matched to a gene: 5. CDR3 region: CASSLNRGREQYF. The CDR3 nucleotides are TGCGCCAGCAGCCTCAACAGGGGGCGGGAGCAGTACTTC.

This chain uses TRBV28 with TRBJ1-3; TRBD1 is a possible D gene (5 bases). The CDR3 runs 14 residues. V lost 7 bases, J lost 3 bases, and 13 bases lay in between. CDR1 MDHEN and CDR2 SYDVKM come from the germline V gene. CDR3 in DNA: TGTGCCAGCACCCTGGGGGGGAATGGAAACACCATATATTTT. It translates to CASTLGGNGNTIYF.

CDR3: CASSQLYEQYF. In nucleotides, the CDR3 is TGTGCCAGCAGCCAATTGTACGAGCAGTACTTC. This chain connects TRBV7-9 to TRBJ2-7; no definite D call. CDR1 SEHNR and CDR2 FQNEAQ come from the germline V gene (reference sequence). The CDR3 spans 11 residues. Trimming stripped 5 bases from V and 4 bases from J, with 6 bases between.

V is TRBV6-4 and J is TRBJ1-2; D is ambiguous. V dropped 0 bases and J dropped 2 bases, with 10 bases sitting between them. The CDR3 has 15 residues. Germline CDR1 MRHNA, CDR2 SNTAGT. CDR3 in amino acids: CASSDSVGPNYGYTF. The CDR3 coding sequence is TGTGCCAGCAGTGACTCGGTGGGTCCAAACTATGGCTACACCTTC.

This chain joins TRBV10-3 and TRBJ2-7; 10 bases align to TRBD2. The V gene end was trimmed by 0 bases and the J gene end by 3 bases; junction bases not matched to a gene: 5. Germline V gene lookup returns CDR1 ENHRY and CDR2 SYGVKD. This CDR3 comprises 16 residues. CDR3 bases: TGTGCCATCAGTGAGTCATCCAGGACTAGCGGCTACGAGCAGTACTTC. Amino acid sequence: CAISESSRTSGYEQYF.

The J gene is TRBJ1-2, the V gene TRBV4-1, with 7 bases lining up with TRBD1. The CDR3 length is 15 residues. J gave up 8 bases and V 3 bases, and 12 bases lay outside the gene matches. From germline, CDR1 is MGHRA and CDR2 YSYEKL. The CDR3 protein is CASSHTKDRRGGYTF. Here the CDR3 DNA reads TGCGCCAGCAGCCACACGAAGGACAGGCGGGGGGGCTACACCTTC.

V usage is TRBV4-1 and J usage is TRBJ2-6; 10 bases align to TRBD1. CDR1 is MGHRA and CDR2 is YSYEKL in the germline V gene. V gave up 4 bases and J gave up 3 bases; unmatched junction bases: 3. The CDR3 loop spans 16 amino acids. The DNA of the CDR3 is TGCGCCAGCAGCCGCGGACAGGGGGATGGGGCCAACGTCCTGACTTTC. It yields the protein CASSRGQGDGANVLTF.

This clone was seen a few times. The chain has TRBV7-2 and TRBJ2-7, with 8 nucleotides matching TRBD2. Germline V CDR1 and CDR2: SGHTA, FQGNSA. The V segment lost 6 bases and the J segment 1 base; nucleotides outside the gene matches: 8. CDR3 length: 15 residues. The CDR3 here is CASSLSGGRSYEQYF. The CDR3 nucleotides are TGTGCCAGCAGTTTGAGCGGGGGCCGATCCTACGAGCAGTACTTC.

This clone was seen only once. The genes are TRBV6-2 or TRBV6-3 and TRBJ2-7, with 7 bases identical to TRBD1. With V trimmed by 5 bases and J by 13 bases, 14 bases remained unmatched. The CDR3 runs to 13 residues. The germline V gene has CDR1 MNHEY and CDR2 SVGEGT. The CDR3 protein is CASSQPTGFKRYF. CDR3 DNA: TGTGCCAGCAGTCAACCGACAGGGTTTAAGCGCTACTTC.

The J gene is TRBJ1-6, the V gene TRBV10-2, with unresolved D. The CDR3 is 18 residues long. The V gene lost 3 bases and the J gene lost 1 base, with 16 bases spanning the gap. Germline CDR1 WSHSY, CDR2 SAAADI. This chain's CDR3 is CASSDLLGEGSYNSPLHF. CDR3 coding DNA: TGCGCCAGCAGTGACCTACTTGGGGAGGGTTCCTATAATTCACCCCTCCACTTT.

The gene calls are TRBV28 and TRBJ2-2; 14 bases agree with TRBD2. The CDR3 spans 19 residues. Germline trimming cut 7 bases from V and 0 bases from J; bases unmatched to any gene: 10. Germline V gives CDR1 MDHEN, CDR2 SYDVKM. The CDR3 here is CASTVLRTSGRSNTGELFF. The CDR3 DNA is TGTGCCAGCACCGTTCTGAGGACTAGCGGGAGGTCGAACACCGGGGAGCTGTTTTTT. Full variable domain (remainder filled in from reference TRBV28 and TRBJ2-2): DVKVTQSSRYLVKRTGEKVFLECVQDMDHENMFWYRQDPGLGLRLIYFSYDVKMKEKGDIPEGYSVSREKKERFSLILESASTNQTSMYLCASTVLRTSGRSNTGELFFGEGSRLTVL.

The chain employs TRBV19 and TRBJ1-5; tentatively, D is TRBD1 (6 bases). This CDR3 region has 13 residues. V lost 6 bases and J 2 bases, leaving 8 bases between the germline ends. Germline CDR1 is LNHDA and CDR2 is SQIVND (reference sequence). In DNA form, the CDR3 reads TGTGCCAGTAGGGACAGCCGCAATCAGCCCCAGCATTTT. Protein product: CASRDSRNQPQHF.

This chain joins TRBV29-1 and TRBJ1-2, with TRBD1 as a possible D gene (6 bases). This CDR3 contains 13 residues. The V end lost 0 bases, the J end lost 8 bases, and 13 bases lay between the germline ends. Germline lookup yields CDR1 SQVTM and CDR2 ANQGSEA. The CDR3 DNA sequence: TGCAGCGTTGAAGAGGCCGGGGGGCACGGCTACACCTTC. Its translation is CSVEEAGGHGYTF.

The chain joins TRBV7-2 to TRBJ1-5, with D uncertain. The length of the CDR3 is 14 residues. V was cut by 8 bases and J by 4 bases, with 15 bases left in between. Germline lookup yields CDR1 SGHTA and CDR2 FQGNSA. CDR3 in amino acids: CASAPYGRNQPQHF. DNA for the CDR3: TGTGCCAGCGCCCCTTACGGAAGGAATCAGCCCCAGCATTTT. The full variable domain, its missing parts supplied by reference TRBV7-2 and TRBJ1-5, is GAGVSQSPSNKVTEKGKDVELRCDPISGHTALYWYRQSLGQGLEFLIYFQGNSAPDKSGLPSDRFSAERTGGSVSTLTIQRTQQEDSAVYLCASAPYGRNQPQHFGDGTRLSIL.

The chain carries TRBV30 and TRBJ1-2; weak D call: TRBD1 (6 bases). The CDR3 totals 13 residues. Germline V CDR1 and CDR2: GTSNPN, SVGIG (reference sequence). Trimming left V 5 bases short and J 8 bases short, with 18 bases between. As DNA, the CDR3 is TGTGCCTGGGAATCGGGGGGGGCTTGGGGCTACACCTTC. Its protein product is CAWESGGAWGYTF.

This clone was found once. The genes are TRBV2 and TRBJ1-4; 8 bases are a match to TRBD1. The CDR3 covers 18 residues. CDR1 is SNHLY and CDR2 is FYNNEI in the germline V gene. The ends lost 3 bases at V and 3 bases at J; junction bases unmatched: 12. CDR3 in amino acids: CASSEDRAWLGANEKLFF. The DNA for the CDR3 is TGTGCCAGCAGTGAGGACAGGGCATGGCTGGGTGCTAATGAAAAACTGTTTTTT.

The chain is built from TRBV7-2 and TRBJ1-2; no clear D gene. Germline assignment: CDR1 SGHTA and CDR2 FQGNSA. V was shortened by 5 bases and J by 3 bases, with 16 bases between the two germline ends. There are 15 residues in the CDR3. The CDR3 loop reads CASSPAPAADYGYTF. DNA for the CDR3: TGTGCCAGCAGCCCCGCCCCCGCGGCGGACTATGGCTACACCTTC.

The gene calls are TRBV7-8 and TRBJ1-1, with D hard to call. V gave up 1 base and J gave up 1 base, with 7 bases separating them. Germline V gene sequence: CDR1 SGHVS, CDR2 FQNEAQ. The CDR3 totals 14 residues. CDR3 protein: CASSLDWGNTEAFF. Written as DNA, the CDR3 is TGTGCCAGCAGCTTAGATTGGGGGAACACTGAAGCTTTCTTT.